This record concerns one TCR beta chain sequence. As yet, its antigen is unknown. Documented treatment: approximately 18 received Ad26.COV2.S at low or high dose, single or two shots; 5 received placebo; per-sample allocation not given. Samples came from day 63 after the first vaccine or placebo injection. This sample is drawn from a study of Ad26.COV2.S vaccination and SARS-CoV-2 variants. Overall study results and limits: Placebo recipients showed lower spike-specific TCR breadth than vaccinees.

The germline V gene has CDR1 SGHVS and CDR2 FNYEAQ. The ends lost 5 bases at V and 5 bases at J; junction bases unmatched: 5. The CDR3 is made up of 14 amino acids. The method was immunoSEQ multiplex PCR; TCRdb's version includes in-frame clones alone and lacks a portion of them. Among around 300,000 clones listed, about 90% were seen once. This specimen consisted of peripheral blood, obtained in a trial of Ad26.COV2.S vaccine versus placebo. The chain combines TRBV7-6 with TRBJ2-2; 7 bases agree with TRBD1. The source is a person between 18 and 59 years old who received the Ad26.COV2.S COVID-19 vaccine or a placebo. CDR3: CASSLRQGTGELFF. In DNA form, the CDR3 reads TGTGCCAGCAGCCTAAGACAGGGAACCGGGGAGCTGTTTTTT. The full variable domain, in which reference TRBV7-6 and TRBJ2-2 provide the parts outside the CDR3, is GAGVSQSPRYKVTKRGQDVALRCDPISGHVSLYWYRQALGQGPEFLTYFNYEAQQDKSGLPNDRFSAERPEGSISTLTIQRTEQRDSAMYRCASSLRQGTGELFFGEGSRLTVL.